The sequence of this T cell receptor beta chain was determined in a study of human T cells and chemical hapten exposure. The study, taken as a whole, reports: No alteration of TCRs above 1 in 1000 frequency was seen with DPC sensitization.

Losses at the gene ends were 5 bases for V and 5 bases for J; bases not matched to a gene: 4. Per the germline V gene, CDR1 is MNHEY and CDR2 is SMNVEV (reference sequence). CDR3 length: 14 amino acids. As to time point: healthy volunteer bleed at 6 weeks. It was from unfractionated whole blood that total RNA was extracted. Comments on this clonotype: No antigen is known for it. Since a much larger clone is just one base distant, this may be a read error.

As the library was built, unique molecular identifiers were attached to individual cDNA molecules. Per the authors' pipeline: Samples held a median of around 100,000 TCRs, range roughly 23,224–700,000. TCRdb recomputed calls from the RACE reads with MiXCR, one row per CDR3 protein. The V and J calls shown here were made by TCRdb, not taken from the authors' results. The table has about 77,000 distinct CDR3 sequences, roughly 7.9% seen once. This chain joins TRBV27 and TRBJ2-1; 9 positions match TRBD1. The receptor was derived from a female donor in good health. Some clones in this sample may be carry-over from other donors' samples. The sequencing sample was made of whole blood. The CDR3 sequence is CASSRDRAHNEQFF. CDR3 DNA: TGTGCCAGCAGTAGGGACAGGGCCCACAATGAGCAGTTCTTC.